The present T cell receptor beta chain was sequenced within a study of cytomegalovirus exposure and HLA in healthy donors. This CDR3 is built from 13 residues. Germline CDR1 is LNHDA and CDR2 is SQIVND (reference sequence). The V and J ends lost 7 bases and 4 bases respectively, with 13 bases between them. PCR was performed using 60 Vbeta and 13 Jbeta primers. Measured with immunoSEQ multiplex PCR; TCRdb has only the in-frame clones, and not every one. The table lists 120,000 to 150,000 clones, 76% of them singletons, with 1.5% to 2% in the top ten. With regard to this clone: Its cognate antigen is unknown.

Whole-study findings and limits: Follow-up analysis later connected one missense variant in DCLRE1C with trimming of TCR beta V- and J-genes. The listing of 160 or so TCR beta chains classed them as cytomegalovirus-associated. The likely origin of a cluster of highly shared sequence variants was a sequencing artifact.

The chain employs TRBV19 and TRBJ1-1; D not certain. The sequenced sample was PBMCs. The sequence came from a woman between 40 and 55 years old in good health and CMV-seronegative. The CDR3 coding sequence is TGTGCCAGTAACATTGGTCCTAGCACTGAAGCTTTCTTT. It specifies CASNIGPSTEAFF.